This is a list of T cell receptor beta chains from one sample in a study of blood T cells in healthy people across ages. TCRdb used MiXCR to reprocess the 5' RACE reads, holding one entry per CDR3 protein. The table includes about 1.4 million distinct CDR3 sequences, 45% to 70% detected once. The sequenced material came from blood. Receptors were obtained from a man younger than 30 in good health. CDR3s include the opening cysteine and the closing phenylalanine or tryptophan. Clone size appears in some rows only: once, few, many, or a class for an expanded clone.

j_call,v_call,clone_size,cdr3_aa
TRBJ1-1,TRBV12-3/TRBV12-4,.,CASSPEAGFTEAFF
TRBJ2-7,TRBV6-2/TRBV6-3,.,CASNNGPYEQYF
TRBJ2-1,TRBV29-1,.,CSVILTGTWEQFF
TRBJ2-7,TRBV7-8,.,CASSLRPGTGAYEQYF
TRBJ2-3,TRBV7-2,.,CASSVRASGGWNPDTQYF
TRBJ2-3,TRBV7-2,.,CASSLNRVGTDTQYF
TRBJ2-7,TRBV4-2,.,CASSQESVALYEQYF
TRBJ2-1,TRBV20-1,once,CSANLLLELNEQFF
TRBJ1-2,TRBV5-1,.,CASSLAEGRIYGYTF
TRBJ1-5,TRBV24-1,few,CATSARGDQPQHF
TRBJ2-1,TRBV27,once,CASSLGLAGAPTPNNEQFF
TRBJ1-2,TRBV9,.,CASSAGQMIGYTF
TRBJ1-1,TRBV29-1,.,CSVGGDGTEAFF
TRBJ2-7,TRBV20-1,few,CSVKGVPYEQYF
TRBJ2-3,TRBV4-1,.,CASSQDSSGSSTDTQYF
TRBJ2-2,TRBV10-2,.,CASSPKRGGPGELFF
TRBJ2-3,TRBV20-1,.,CSARVASGSASTDTQYF
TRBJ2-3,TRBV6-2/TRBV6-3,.,CASTEQLTRLVPSDTQYF
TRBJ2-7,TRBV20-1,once,CSATNDRGQYF
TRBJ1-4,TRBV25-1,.,CASTNSKGDRGYEKLFF
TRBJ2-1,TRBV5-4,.,CASRLGSSYNEQFF
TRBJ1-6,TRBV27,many,CASKGGSFSPLHF
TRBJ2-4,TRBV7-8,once,CASSLLRGAKNIQYF
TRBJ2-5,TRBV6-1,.,CASSEGTGHLETQYF
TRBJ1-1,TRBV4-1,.,CASSQDHRTGGTEAFF
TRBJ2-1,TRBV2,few,CARTGTKVNEQFF
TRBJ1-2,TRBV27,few,CATSPQTPRYGYTF
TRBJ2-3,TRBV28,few,CASSPLTLAGVSDTQYF
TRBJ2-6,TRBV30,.,CAWRRTGTGASGANVLTF
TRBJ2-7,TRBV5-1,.,CASSLTTGEYEQYF
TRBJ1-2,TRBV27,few,CASSLSLGRPYGYTF
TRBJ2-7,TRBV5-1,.,CASSERQGAYEQYF
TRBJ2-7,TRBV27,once,CASSLGAGIHFEQYF
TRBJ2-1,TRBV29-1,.,CSVDSGGSGNEQFF
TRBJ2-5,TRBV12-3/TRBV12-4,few,CASIGVGETQYF
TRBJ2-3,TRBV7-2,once,CASSLETGPNLGTDTQYF
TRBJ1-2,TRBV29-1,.,CSVEQVSLGGYTF
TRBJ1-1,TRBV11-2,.,CASSQVREAFF
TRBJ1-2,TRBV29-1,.,CSVEDREGADGYTF
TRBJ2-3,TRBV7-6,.,CASSLLADPPTDTQYF
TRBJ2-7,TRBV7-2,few,CASSLLRYEQYF
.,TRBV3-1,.,CASSQAPLPEAYEQYF
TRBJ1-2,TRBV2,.,CASSGAAHYGYTF
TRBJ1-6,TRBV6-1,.,CASKVLVTSTISYNSPLHF
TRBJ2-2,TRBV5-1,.,CASSLRGTGPGELFF